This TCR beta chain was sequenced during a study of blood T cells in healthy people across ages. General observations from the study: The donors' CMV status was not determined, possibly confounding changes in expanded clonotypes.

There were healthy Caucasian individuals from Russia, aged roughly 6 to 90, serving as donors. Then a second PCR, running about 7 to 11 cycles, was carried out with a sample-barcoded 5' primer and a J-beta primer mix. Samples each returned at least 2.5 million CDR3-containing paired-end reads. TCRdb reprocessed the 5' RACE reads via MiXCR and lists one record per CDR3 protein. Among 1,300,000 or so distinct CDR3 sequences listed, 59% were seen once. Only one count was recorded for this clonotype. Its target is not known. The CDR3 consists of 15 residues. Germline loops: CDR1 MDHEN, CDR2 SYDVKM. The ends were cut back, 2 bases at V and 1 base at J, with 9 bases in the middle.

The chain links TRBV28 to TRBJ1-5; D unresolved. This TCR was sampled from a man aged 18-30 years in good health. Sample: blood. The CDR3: CASSLSIPSNQPQHF. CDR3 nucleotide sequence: TGTGCCAGCAGTTTAAGTATCCCGAGCAATCAGCCCCAGCATTTT. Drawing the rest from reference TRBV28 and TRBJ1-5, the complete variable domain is DVKVTQSSRYLVKRTGEKVFLECVQDMDHENMFWYRQDPGLGLRLIYFSYDVKMKEKGDIPEGYSVSREKKERFSLILESASTNQTSMYLCASSLSIPSNQPQHFGDGTRLSIL.